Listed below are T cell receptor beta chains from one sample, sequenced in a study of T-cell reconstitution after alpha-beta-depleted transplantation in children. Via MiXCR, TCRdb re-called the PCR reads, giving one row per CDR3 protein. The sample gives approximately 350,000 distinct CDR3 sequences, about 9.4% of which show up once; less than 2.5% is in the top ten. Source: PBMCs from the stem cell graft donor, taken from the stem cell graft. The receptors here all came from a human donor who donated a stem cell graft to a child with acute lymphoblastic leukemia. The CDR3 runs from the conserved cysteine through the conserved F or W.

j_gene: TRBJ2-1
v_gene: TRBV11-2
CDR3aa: CASSLSLANEQFF

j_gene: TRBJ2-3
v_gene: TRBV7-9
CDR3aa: CASSLAGVGNTQYF

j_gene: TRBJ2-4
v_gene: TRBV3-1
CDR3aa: CASSQVISGGPKNIQYF

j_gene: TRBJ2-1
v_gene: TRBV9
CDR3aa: CASSVVDQRTIYNEQFF

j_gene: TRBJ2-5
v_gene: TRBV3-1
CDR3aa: CASSQASGRAAETQYF

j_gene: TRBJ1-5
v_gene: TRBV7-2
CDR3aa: CASSLGFGGEPQHF

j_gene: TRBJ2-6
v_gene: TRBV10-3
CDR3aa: CAISNEGANVLTF

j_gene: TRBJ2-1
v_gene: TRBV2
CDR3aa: CASSELGGSAYNEQFF

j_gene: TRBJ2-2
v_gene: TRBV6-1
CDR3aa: CASSRQGDGGELFF

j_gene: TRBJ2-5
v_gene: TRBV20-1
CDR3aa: CSAIGTGVERETQYF

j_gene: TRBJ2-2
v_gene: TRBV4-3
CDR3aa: CASSLGTSGSAGELFF

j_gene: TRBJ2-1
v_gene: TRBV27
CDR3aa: CASSSGSSYNEQFF

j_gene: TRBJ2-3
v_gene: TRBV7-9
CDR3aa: CASSFLNSGTDTQYF

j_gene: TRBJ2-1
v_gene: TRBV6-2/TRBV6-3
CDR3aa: CASSYIGDYNEQFF

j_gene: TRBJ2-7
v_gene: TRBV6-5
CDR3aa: CASSSLSGWAGDYEQYF

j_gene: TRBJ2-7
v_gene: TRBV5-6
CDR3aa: CASSLGGQSSYEQYF

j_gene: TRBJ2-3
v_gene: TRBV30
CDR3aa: CAWSENPGSQYF

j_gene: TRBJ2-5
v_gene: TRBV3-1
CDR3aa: CASRRAGVGQETQYF